This TCR beta chain was identified during a study of T cell responses to AZD1222 COVID-19 vaccine. With regard to this clone: Antigen specificity is unknown.

The study's findings and limits: Spike regions recognized by vaccine-associated CD4 TCRs spanned the protein, led by 160-218 and 743-854.

The assay was immunoSEQ multiplex PCR, and TCRdb's table has in-frame clones only and misses some. The sample consists of roughly 170,000 clones, about 90% of them appearing once. Germline lookup yields CDR1 GTSNPN and CDR2 SVGIG (reference sequence). The CDR3 contains 14 residues. The V end lost 2 bases, the J end lost 2 bases, and 13 bases lay between the germline ends. The source of this sequence is an adult in good health. The specimen comprised peripheral blood, sampled on day 0 of AZD1222 vaccination. J is TRBJ2-7 and V is TRBV30; D is unresolved. The CDR3 DNA reads TGTGCCTGGAGTCGAGGTGGAGACACCTACGAGCAGTACTTC. This encodes CAWSRGGDTYEQYF.